The clone carrying this T cell receptor (beta chain) was recorded many times. With 1 base removed from V and 5 bases from J, the gap between germline ends came to 9 bases. The CDR3 has 15 residues. CDR1 and CDR2 from the germline V gene are KGHSH and LQKENI. Clinicians diagnosed patients from clinical symptoms, serum thyroxine and TRAb, thyroid ultrasound and orbital computed tomography. More than 8.5 ml of fresh peripheral blood supplied the PBMCs. This record belongs to a study of T cells in Graves' hyperthyroidism and ophthalmopathy. Amplified TCR beta CDR3 regions derived from RNA transcripts. With the HTBI primer set, the TCR CDR3 went through a first round of RT-PCR. TCRdb used MiXCR to reprocess the multiplex PCR reads, holding one entry per CDR3 protein. The table lists over 250,000 distinct CDR3 sequences, 15% to 20% of them singletons, with roughly 53% in the top ten.

This TCR came from a woman aged 55-69 years with Graves' ophthalmopathy. Specimen: blood. This chain connects TRBV18 to TRBJ1-6; D gene uncertain. CDR3 sequence: CASSPRQDHNSPLHF. The CDR3 nucleotides are TGTGCCAGCTCACCACGGCAGGACCATAATTCACCCCTCCACTTT.